Detailed here is one TCR beta chain. This sample was included in a study of T cell responses to AZD1222 COVID-19 vaccine. This CDR3 comprises 16 residues. Germline V gene sequence: CDR1 SGHAT, CDR2 FQNNGV. The junction had 3 bases not matched to a gene; V was cut back by 1 base and J by 2 bases. This table comes from immunoSEQ multiplex PCR, and its TCRdb copy is limited to in-frame clones, with some not included. The data hold tens of thousands of clones, with around 80% observed a single time. The sequences come from peripheral blood, collected on day 0 of MenACWY control vaccination. The rearrangement uses TRBV11-2 and TRBJ2-1; 9 bases match TRBD1. The clonotype comes from an adult in good health. This CDR3 is CASSLVRTGAYNEQFF. The CDR3 DNA reads as TGTGCCAGCAGCTTAGTCCGGACAGGGGCCTACAATGAGCAGTTCTTC. The full variable domain, with the rest looked up from reference TRBV11-2 and TRBJ2-1, is EAGVAQSPRYKIIEKRQSVAFWCNPISGHATLYWYQQILGQGPKLLIQFQNNGVVDDSQLPKDRFSAERLKGVDSTLKIQPAKLEDSAVYLCASSLVRTGAYNEQFFGPGTRLTVL.